Each of the 14 T cell receptor beta chains below was sequenced from the same sample in a study of control samples from healthy donors and cancer patients (dated by TCRdb to 2018 to 2020). The library came from the immunoSEQ multiplex PCR assay. In its TCRdb copy, this immuneACCESS table keeps in-frame sequences only and misses some clones. Where compared with another copy, unresolved V genes explain less than half of these, and the others have no known cause. The sample table lists tens of thousands of clones, about 80% of them with a count of one. In total, the top ten clones hold 2.5% to 3% of the sample. The sample taken for sequencing was PBMCs. The receptors were gathered from a woman aged 45 to 65 with lung cancer.

This clone was recorded once. The rearrangement joins TRBV28 to TRBJ2-1; 10 positions agree with TRBD2. After removal of 4 bases from V and 3 bases from J, the junction contained 6 bases not matched to a gene. Per the germline V gene, CDR1 is MDHEN and CDR2 is SYDVKM. The CDR3 runs to 16 residues. The DNA of the CDR3 is TGTGCCAGCAGTTCCAAACTAGCGGGGTTCTACAATGAGCAGTTCTTC. This codes for CASSSKLAGFYNEQFF.

In this sample, this clone turned up a few times. The J gene is TRBJ2-2, the V gene TRBV7-6; perhaps TRBD2 as D (6 bases). CDR3 length: 16 residues. The V gene's germline CDR1 is SGHVS and CDR2 FNYEAQ. V lost 1 base, J lost 4 bases, and 13 bases lay in between. CDR3 DNA: TGTGCCAGCAGCTTAGTAGGCGGGATAAGCACCGGGGAGCTGTTTTTT. This sequence encodes CASSLVGGISTGELFF.

V usage is TRBV30 and J usage is TRBJ2-7; weak D call: TRBD2 (6 bases). The V end was cut by 0 bases, the J end by 2 bases, with 11 bases between. Germline assignment: CDR1 GTSNPN and CDR2 SVGIG (reference sequence). The CDR3 is made up of 14 amino acids. The CDR3 loop is CAWSVGTGAYEQYF. DNA of the CDR3: TGTGCCTGGAGTGTCGGAACGGGGGCCTACGAGCAGTACTTC.

The chain recombines TRBV6-6 with TRBJ1-5; unclear D gene. The germline V gene encodes CDR1 MNHNY and CDR2 SVGAGI (reference sequence). V lost 8 bases and J lost 1, with 15 bases in between. The CDR3 spans 15 residues. The CDR3, as DNA: TGTGCCAGCCGTGCCTCCTGGGTGAGCAATCAGCCCCAGCATTTT. Translated: CASRASWVSNQPQHF.

Concerning this clone itself: One junction end does not reproduce the germline sequence, and a read error may be involved. The genes are TRBV19 and TRBJ1-1, with no clear D. CDR3 length: 11 amino acids. Germline V gives CDR1 LNHDA, CDR2 SQIVND (reference sequence). This CDR3 reads CASRSDTGAFF. CDR3 bases: TGTGCCAGTAGAAGTGACACTGGAGCTTTCTTT.

The V call is TRBV4-1, the J call TRBJ2-5; unclear D gene. The V gene's germline CDR1 is MGHRA and CDR2 YSYEKL. The CDR3 is 13 amino acids. Trimming removed 6 bases from V and 3 bases from J, with 11 bases in between. In nucleotides, the CDR3 is TGCGCCAGCAGTGTGATCCGGAAAGAGACCCAGTACTTC. It translates to CASSVIRKETQYF.

This clone occurred a few times. The chain combines TRBV6-4 with TRBJ2-7, with a possible D match to TRBD1 (6 bases). CDR3 length: 13 amino acids. CDR1 MRHNA and CDR2 SNTAGT come from the germline V gene. V shed 10 bases and J shed 0 bases, with 13 bases lying between them. The CDR3 DNA reads TGTGCCATCCCAGGGGTACCCTCCTACGAGCAGTACTTC. The encoded protein is CAIPGVPSYEQYF.

This clone was counted ten times or more. The chain carries TRBV19 and TRBJ2-2; TRBD1 might be the D (5 bases). Germline V gives CDR1 LNHDA, CDR2 SQIVND (reference sequence). Trimming removed 7 bases from V and 2 bases from J, with 11 bases in between. This CDR3 contains 14 residues. CDR3 in amino acids: CASTPGLNTGELFF. CDR3 sequence (DNA): TGTGCCAGTACCCCAGGGTTAAACACCGGGGAGCTGTTTTTT.

The chain carries TRBV5-1 and TRBJ1-4; 9 positions agree with TRBD1. Germline V gene lookup returns CDR1 SGHRS and CDR2 YFSETQ. This CDR3 comprises 14 residues. The V gene end was trimmed by 4 bases and the J gene end by 8 bases; junction bases not matched to a gene: 6. The CDR3 is CASSIGTGQEKLFF. The CDR3 DNA sequence: TGCGCCAGCAGCATCGGGACAGGGCAAGAAAAACTGTTTTTT.

The chain couples TRBV4-1 to TRBJ2-7, with D perhaps matching TRBD1 (5 bases). The CDR3 is 14 amino acids. Between the trimmed V and J ends, which lost 0 bases and 2 bases, there was a span of 8 bases. CDR1 and CDR2 from the germline V gene are MGHRA and YSYEKL. The CDR3 region has the DNA TGCGCCAGCAGCCAAGATCAGGGCCCCTACGAGCAGTACTTC. It translates to CASSQDQGPYEQYF.

This chain links TRBV28 with TRBJ1-3, with 12 bases that match TRBD1. The V and J ends lost 8 bases and 3 bases, in that order; junction bases with no gene match: 5. The CDR3 spans 15 residues. Per the germline V gene, CDR1 is MDHEN and CDR2 is SYDVKM. The CDR3 DNA reads as TGTGCCAGCTGGGACAGGGGGCTTCGTGGAAACACCATATATTTT. Protein sequence: CASWDRGLRGNTIYF.

V is TRBV12-5 and J is TRBJ2-6; TRBD1 aligns across 7 bases. V lost 2 bases to trimming and J lost 4 bases; unmatched junction nucleotides: 5. Per the germline V gene, CDR1 is LGHNT and CDR2 is FRNRAP. This CDR3 contains 16 residues. The CDR3: CASGLLTGVGANVLTF. The CDR3 DNA reads TGTGCTAGTGGTTTGCTAACAGGGGTCGGGGCCAACGTCCTGACTTTC. Filled out from reference TRBV12-5 and TRBJ2-6, the complete variable domain reads DARVTQTPRHKVTEMGQEVTMRCQPILGHNTVFWYRQTMMQGLELLAYFRNRAPLDDSGMPKDRFSAEMPDATLATLKIQPSEPRDSAVYFCASGLLTGVGANVLTFGAGSRLTVL.

J is TRBJ1-3 and V is TRBV28; D not resolved. This CDR3 has 16 residues. In germline, CDR1 is MDHEN, CDR2 SYDVKM. V lost 7 bases, J lost 0 bases, and 16 bases lay in between. CDR3 amino acids: CASTALVGSSGNTIYF. CDR3 sequence (DNA): TGTGCCAGCACCGCGCTCGTTGGTAGCTCTGGAAACACCATATATTTT.

The V and J genes are TRBV28 and TRBJ1-5, with D tentatively TRBD1 (6 bases). From germline, CDR1 is MDHEN and CDR2 SYDVKM. This CDR3 has 14 amino acids. The V and J ends lost 5 bases and 5 bases respectively, with 13 bases between them. In DNA form, the CDR3 reads TGTGCCAGCAGTACCCCGGGGGGCTATCAGCCCCAGCATTTT. It specifies CASSTPGGYQPQHF.